This record looks at one TCR beta chain sequence and its context. No antigen is known for it. At colonoscopy, a blood sample was also collected. The sample comes from a study of pediatric ulcerative colitis. Regarding the study as a whole: This repertoire reflects total lymphocytes rather than subpopulations like regulatory T cells.

Sequencing used immunoSEQ multiplex PCR; TCRdb keeps in-frame clones, though not all of them. The sample lists fewer than 40,000 clones, roughly four fifths occurring once. CDR1 and CDR2 from the germline V gene are MGHDK and SYGVNS. This CDR3 spans 15 amino acids. V was trimmed by 6 bases and J by 4 bases, leaving 13 bases between them. This clonotype was obtained from a boy between 10 and 17 years old with severe ulcerative colitis. Sequencing was carried out using blood. The rearrangement uses TRBV25-1 and TRBJ1-6; D perhaps matches TRBD1 (6 bases). In DNA form, the CDR3 reads TGTGCCAGCAGCCACGGACAGCTTTATAATTCACCCCTCCACTTT. Protein sequence: CASSHGQLYNSPLHF.